This T cell receptor beta chain is from a study of CD8+CD57+ T cells in acquired aplastic anemia (dated by TCRdb to between 2018 and 2020). With respect to the entire study: DNA extracted from sorted CD4+ and CD8+ cells had a mean of roughly 3.3 ug, with a range of roughly 0.17 to 30 ug. CD8+CD57+ expansion was defined as a frequency above the mean frequency observed in healthy subjects.

Flow cytometry had shown CD8+CD57+ cell expansion in the patients selected for sequencing. All patients had severe acquired aplastic anemia diagnosed by International Study of Aplastic Anemia and Agranulocytosis and Camitta criteria. At the time blood was sampled, none of the patients had received any therapy. The study deep-sequenced TCR repertoires of sorted CD4+ and CD8+ blood T cells from severe aplastic anemia patients and healthy subjects. Patients were enrolled under clinicaltrials.gov protocols 00001620, 01623167, 00001397, 00071045, 00081523 and 00961064 in the USA. Ficoll-Paque density gradient centrifugation was used to isolate peripheral blood mononuclear cells. Before DNA extraction, CD4+ and CD8+ T cells were sorted by FACS or by magnetic beads. Overall study results and their limits: Nearly 30 CD8+ CDR3 sequences were found in both patients and controls but appeared to be highly expressed in patients and within the immunodominant clones of the patients. No significant difference in CD8+ Simpson's diversity was found between patients and healthy controls (P=0.060).

Genomic DNA was used as template for profiling of TCR beta VDJ combinations and CDR3 sequences. TCR repertoire sequencing was run on an Illumina HiSeq 2000. Per the authors' processing: Repertoires were assessed using TRBV/TRBJ rearrangement plots, CDR3 size and DJ length profiles, and Simpson's diversity index. Whichever DNA sequence was most abundant in the deep sequencing data was defined as the immunodominant clone. CDR3 amino acid sequences were checked for sharing between subjects and were compared against published repertoires and the VDJdb database. TCRdb reran the public reads through fastp at Q25 and MiXCR, keeping productive beta chains. Each entry is one CDR3 protein sequence, shown with its most common DNA and genes. TCRdb, not the original authors, processed these V and J calls. Present in this sample are some 98,000 distinct CDR3 sequences, about 63% of which were seen just once. The ten largest clones take up roughly 60% of the sample.

As concerns this clonotype: What antigen it recognizes has not been identified. The record has no base qualities; no much larger clone is one base away.

V ends up 7 bases short and J 1 base short, with an unmatched junction base count of 3. CDR1 and CDR2, per the germline V gene (reference sequence), are LNHDA and SQIVND. The cysteine opens and the phenylalanine closes a CDR3 of 14 amino acids. Just the 42-base CDR3 DNA is kept, in frame starting at base 1. This TCR derives from a human donor with aplastic anemia. Sample: sorted CD4+, CD8+, or CD8+CD57+ T cells (not recorded which) from PBMCs. The receptor chain draws on TRBV19 and TRBJ2-3, with 9 junctional bases fitting TRBD2. DNA sequence: TGTGCCAGTAACCCTAGCGGGGGCACAGATACGCAGTATTTT. It encodes CASNPSGGTDTQYF.